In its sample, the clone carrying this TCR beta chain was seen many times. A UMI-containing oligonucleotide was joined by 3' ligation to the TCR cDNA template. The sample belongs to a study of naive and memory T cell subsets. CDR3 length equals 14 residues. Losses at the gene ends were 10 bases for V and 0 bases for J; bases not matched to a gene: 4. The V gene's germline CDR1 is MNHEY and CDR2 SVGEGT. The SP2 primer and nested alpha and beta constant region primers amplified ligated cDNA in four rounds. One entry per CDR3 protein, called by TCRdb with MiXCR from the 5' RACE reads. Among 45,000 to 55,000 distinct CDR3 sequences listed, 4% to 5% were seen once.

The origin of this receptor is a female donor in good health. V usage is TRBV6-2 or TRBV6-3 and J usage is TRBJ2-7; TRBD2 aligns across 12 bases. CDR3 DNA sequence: TGTGCCACCTCACTAGCGGGAGGCTCCTACGAGCAGTACTTC. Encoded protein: CATSLAGGSYEQYF.